This TCR beta chain emerged from a study of blood T cell repertoires in COVID-19. Profiled with immunoSEQ multiplex PCR; TCRdb holds only in-frame clones, not every one. The sample records tens of thousands of clones, about 89% being singletons. Sequencing was performed on peripheral blood. The receptor's source is a man aged 50 or older with active COVID-19.

The CDR3, as DNA: TGTGCCAGCAGCCAGACTAGAGTTCAATTCTTC. It codes for CASSQTRVQFF. The V call is TRBV28, the J call TRBJ2-1, with a possible D match to TRBD2 (6 bases). Germline-derived CDR1 and CDR2 are MDHEN and SYDVKM. The CDR3 runs to 11 residues. V dropped 6 bases and J dropped 16 bases, with 16 bases sitting between them.